This T cell receptor (beta chain) was observed in a study of blood T cell repertoires in COVID-19. Study summary: Sample material is recorded as cDNA or gDNA derived from T cells, B-cell-depleted T cells, or PBMCs.

This CDR3 region has 15 residues. Germline V gene data show CDR1 as LNHDA and CDR2 as SQIVND (reference sequence). Trimming removed 2 bases from V and 3 bases from J, with 13 bases in between. TCRdb's copy holds only in-frame clones and misses some; the assay was immunoSEQ multiplex PCR. The sample lists approximately 100,000 clones, roughly two thirds occurring once. This chain links TRBV19 with TRBJ1-2, with unresolved D. Sequencing input: peripheral blood. The receptor's source is a man at least 80 years old with acute or convalescent COVID-19. The CDR3 region has the DNA TGTGCCAGTAGTATATCGTCCGACTCCTACTATGGCTACACCTTC. It encodes CASSISSDSYYGYTF.